This record covers a single T cell receptor (beta chain). Its antigen is not yet known. Base qualities are missing; no much larger clone stands one base away. To prepare the library, PCR was applied. The sequencer listed for this sample is Illumina HiSeq 2500. Molecular barcoding was employed in the preparation of TCR libraries, with unique molecular identifiers being used to normalize TCRbeta repertoire quantification. Starting from the raw public reads, TCRdb applied fastp trimming at Q25, assembled clones with MiXCR and retained in-frame beta chains. Every CDR3 protein is listed once, alongside the most common genes and DNA of its rows. The sample contains hundreds of thousands of distinct CDR3 sequences, approximately 10% of them found a single time. The ten top clones hold less than 5% of the sample. The data are from a study of T-cell reconstitution after alpha-beta-depleted transplantation in children (dated by TCRdb to between 2015 and 2016). A note on the overall study: Using TCR repertoire profiling, the study quantitatively followed how T-cell immune reconstitution unfolded in children after TCRalphabeta/CD19-depleted allogeneic hematopoietic cell transplantation.

Inclusive of the bounding cysteine and phenylalanine, the CDR3 is 16 residues long. The entry retains the CDR3 DNA only, 48 bases that are in frame from base 1. Via the germline V gene, CDR1 is SGHVS and CDR2 FNYEAQ. The junction shows trimming of 5 bases on V and 0 bases on J, plus 15 bases between the germline ends. The chain joins TRBV7-6 to TRBJ2-3; the D gene identity is not certain. This clonotype was sampled from a human donor who donated a stem cell graft to a child with acute myeloid leukemia. The specimen was PBMCs from the stem cell graft donor, collected from the stem cell graft. The nucleotide sequence reads as follows: TGTGCCAGCAGCCAATGGACGGATCCTAGCACAGATACGCAGTATTTT. Its amino acids are CASSQWTDPSTDTQYF.